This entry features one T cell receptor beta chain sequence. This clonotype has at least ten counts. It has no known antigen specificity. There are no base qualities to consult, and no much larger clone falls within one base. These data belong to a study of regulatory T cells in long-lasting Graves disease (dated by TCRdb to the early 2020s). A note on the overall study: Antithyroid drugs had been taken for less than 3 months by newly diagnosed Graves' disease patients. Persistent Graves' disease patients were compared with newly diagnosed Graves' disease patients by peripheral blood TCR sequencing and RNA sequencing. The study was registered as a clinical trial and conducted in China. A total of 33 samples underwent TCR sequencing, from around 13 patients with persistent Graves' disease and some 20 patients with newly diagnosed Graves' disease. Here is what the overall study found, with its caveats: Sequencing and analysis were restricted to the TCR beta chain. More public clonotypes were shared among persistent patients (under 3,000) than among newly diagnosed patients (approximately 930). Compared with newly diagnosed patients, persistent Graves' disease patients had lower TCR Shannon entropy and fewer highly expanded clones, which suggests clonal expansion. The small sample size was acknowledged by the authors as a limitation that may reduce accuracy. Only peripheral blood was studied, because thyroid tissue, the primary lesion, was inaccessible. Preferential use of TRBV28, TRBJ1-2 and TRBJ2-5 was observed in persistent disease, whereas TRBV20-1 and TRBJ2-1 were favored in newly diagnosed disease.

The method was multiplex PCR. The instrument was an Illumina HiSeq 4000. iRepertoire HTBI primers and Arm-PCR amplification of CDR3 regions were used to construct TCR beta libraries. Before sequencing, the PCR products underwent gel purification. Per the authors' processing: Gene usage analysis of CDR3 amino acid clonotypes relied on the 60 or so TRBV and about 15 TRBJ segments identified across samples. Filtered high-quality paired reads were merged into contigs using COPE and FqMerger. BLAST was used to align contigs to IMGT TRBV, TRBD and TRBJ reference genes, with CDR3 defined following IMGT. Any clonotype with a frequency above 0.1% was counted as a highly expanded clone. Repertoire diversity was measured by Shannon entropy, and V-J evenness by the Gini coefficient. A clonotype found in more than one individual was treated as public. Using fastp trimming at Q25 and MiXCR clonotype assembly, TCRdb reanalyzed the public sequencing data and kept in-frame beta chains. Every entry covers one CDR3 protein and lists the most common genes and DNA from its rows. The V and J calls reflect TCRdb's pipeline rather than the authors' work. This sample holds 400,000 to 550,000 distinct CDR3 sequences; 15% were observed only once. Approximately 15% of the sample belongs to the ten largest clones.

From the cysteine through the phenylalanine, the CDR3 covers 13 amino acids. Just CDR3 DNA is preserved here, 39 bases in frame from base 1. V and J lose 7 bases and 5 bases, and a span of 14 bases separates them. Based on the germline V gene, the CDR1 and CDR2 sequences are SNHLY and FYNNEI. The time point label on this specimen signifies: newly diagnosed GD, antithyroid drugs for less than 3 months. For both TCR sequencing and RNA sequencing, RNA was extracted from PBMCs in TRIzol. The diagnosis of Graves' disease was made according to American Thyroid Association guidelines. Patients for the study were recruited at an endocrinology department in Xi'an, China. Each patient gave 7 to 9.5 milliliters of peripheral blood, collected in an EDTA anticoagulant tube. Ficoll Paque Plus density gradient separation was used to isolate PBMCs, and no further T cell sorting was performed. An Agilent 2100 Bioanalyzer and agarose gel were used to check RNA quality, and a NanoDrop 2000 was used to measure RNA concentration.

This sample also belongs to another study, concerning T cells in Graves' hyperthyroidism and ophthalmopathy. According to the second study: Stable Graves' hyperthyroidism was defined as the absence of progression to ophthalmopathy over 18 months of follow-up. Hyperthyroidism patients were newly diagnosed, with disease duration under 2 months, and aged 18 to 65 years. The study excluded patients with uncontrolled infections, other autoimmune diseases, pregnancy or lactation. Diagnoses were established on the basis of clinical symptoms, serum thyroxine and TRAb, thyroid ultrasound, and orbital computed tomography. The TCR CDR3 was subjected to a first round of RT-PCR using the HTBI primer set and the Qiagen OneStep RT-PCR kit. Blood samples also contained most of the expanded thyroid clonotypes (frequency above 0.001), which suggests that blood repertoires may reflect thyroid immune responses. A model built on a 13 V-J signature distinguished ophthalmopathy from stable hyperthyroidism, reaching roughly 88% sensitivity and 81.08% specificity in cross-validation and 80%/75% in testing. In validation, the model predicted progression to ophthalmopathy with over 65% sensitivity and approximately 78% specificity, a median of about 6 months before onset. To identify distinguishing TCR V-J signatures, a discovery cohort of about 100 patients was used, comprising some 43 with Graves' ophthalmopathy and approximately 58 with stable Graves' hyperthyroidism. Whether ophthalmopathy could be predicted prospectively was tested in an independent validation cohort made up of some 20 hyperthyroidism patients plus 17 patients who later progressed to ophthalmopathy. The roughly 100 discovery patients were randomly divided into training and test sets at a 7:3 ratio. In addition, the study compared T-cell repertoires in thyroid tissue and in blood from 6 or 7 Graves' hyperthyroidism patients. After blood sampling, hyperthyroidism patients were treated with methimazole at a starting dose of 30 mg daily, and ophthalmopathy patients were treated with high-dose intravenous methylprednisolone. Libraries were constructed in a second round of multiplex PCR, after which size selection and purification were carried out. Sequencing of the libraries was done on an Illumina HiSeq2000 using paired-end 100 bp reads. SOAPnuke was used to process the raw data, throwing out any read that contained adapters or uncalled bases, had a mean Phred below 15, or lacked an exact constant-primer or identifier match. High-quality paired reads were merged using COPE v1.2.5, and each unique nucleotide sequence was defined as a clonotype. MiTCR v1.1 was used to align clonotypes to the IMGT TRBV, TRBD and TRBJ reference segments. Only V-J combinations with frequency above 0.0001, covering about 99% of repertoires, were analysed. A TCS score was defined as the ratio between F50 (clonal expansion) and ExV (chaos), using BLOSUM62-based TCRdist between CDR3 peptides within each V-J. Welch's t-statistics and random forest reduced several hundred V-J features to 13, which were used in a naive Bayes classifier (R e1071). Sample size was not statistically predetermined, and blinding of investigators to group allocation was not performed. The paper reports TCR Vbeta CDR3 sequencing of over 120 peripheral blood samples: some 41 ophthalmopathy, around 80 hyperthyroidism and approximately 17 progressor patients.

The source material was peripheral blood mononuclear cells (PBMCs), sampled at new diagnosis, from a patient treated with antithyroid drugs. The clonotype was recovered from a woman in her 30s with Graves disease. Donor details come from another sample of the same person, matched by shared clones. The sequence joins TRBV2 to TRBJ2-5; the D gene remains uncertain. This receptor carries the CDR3 CASTTLGRETQYF. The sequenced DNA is TGTGCCAGCACCACCCTTGGCCGGGAGACCCAGTACTTC.